Listed below are T cell receptor beta chains from one sample, sequenced in a study of CD8 T cells in Susac syndrome. TCRdb independently ran MiXCR on the immunoSEQ multiplex PCR reads; one entry per CDR3 protein. This table has about 300,000 distinct CDR3 sequences, 85% appearing once. The sample comprised CD8+ T cells from PBMCs. The receptors were sampled from a human donor with multiple sclerosis. Both conserved end residues are part of each CDR3. The order of the fields is D gene, V gene, clone size, J gene, CDR3 DNA, CDR3 protein. A D gene is named only where the DNA matches it firmly. Not every row has a clone size; where given, it reads once, few, many or a size class.

>-|TRBV7-9|-|TRBJ1-1
TGTGCCAGCAGCGGGACGGCTATGAACACTGAAGCTTTCTTT
CASSGTAMNTEAFF
>-|TRBV19|few|TRBJ2-1
TGTGCCAGTAGTATCTCGGGATACAATGAGCAGTTCTTC
CASSISGYNEQFF
>TRBD1|TRBV28|-|TRBJ1-1
TGTGCCAGCAGTTTAGGACAGGGCTCTAGAGAGGCTTTCTTT
CASSLGQGSREAFF
>-|TRBV28|-|TRBJ2-5
TGTGCCAGCAGTCTTCTGCGGGACCAAGAGACCCAGTACTTC
CASSLLRDQETQYF
>TRBD2|TRBV7-9|-|TRBJ2-1
TGTGCCAGCAGCCCGCTTCGACTAGCGGGAGGAAGGGGTGAGCAGTTCTTC
CASSPLRLAGGRGEQFF
>-|TRBV12-3/TRBV12-4|few|TRBJ2-3
TGTGCCAGCAAGAACCTGGGTACGCAGTATTTT
CASKNLGTQYF
>TRBD2|TRBV6-1|-|TRBJ2-1
TGTGCCAGCAGTGACCCTCTAGCGGGATGGGACAATGAGCAGTTCTTC
CASSDPLAGWDNEQFF
>TRBD1|TRBV29-1|-|TRBJ2-7
TGCAGCGTTGAAGGGGTAGGGCAGGGGGCCTACGAGCAGTACTTC
CSVEGVGQGAYEQYF
>TRBD1|TRBV6-2/TRBV6-3|few|TRBJ1-2
TGTGCCAGCAGTGACTCTCTAGGGACAGCCTATGGCTACACCTTC
CASSDSLGTAYGYTF
>-|TRBV12-3/TRBV12-4|-|TRBJ2-3
TGTGCCAGCAGCTCCGGGACTTCTAGCACAGATACGCAGTATTTT
CASSSGTSSTDTQYF
>TRBD2|TRBV7-9|-|TRBJ2-7
TGTGCCAGCAGCCCCCGACCGGGGACTAGCGGTTCACCCTACGAGCAGTACTTC
CASSPRPGTSGSPYEQYF
>-|TRBV27|-|TRBJ1-2
TGTGCCAGCAGTTTAGGAATGAGGGTAAATGGTGATGGCTACACCTTC
CASSLGMRVNGDGYTF
>-|TRBV6-2/TRBV6-3|-|TRBJ2-7
TGTGCCAGCAAACTCAACGTGGGGATGGGCGAGCAGTACTTC
CASKLNVGMGEQYF
>-|TRBV27|-|TRBJ1-5
TGTGCCAGCAGGTTGACAGTAGGGGAAGGCAATCAGCCCCAGCATTTT
CASRLTVGEGNQPQHF
>-|TRBV28|-|TRBJ2-7
TGTGCCAGCAGTTGGGGGGAGTCCAACGAGCAGTACTTC
CASSWGESNEQYF
>-|TRBV6-4|-|TRBJ2-1
TGTGCCAGCAGTGACTCTGGTCTTAACAATGAGCAGTTCTTC
CASSDSGLNNEQFF
>TRBD2|TRBV20-1|once|TRBJ2-1
TGCAGTGCTACGCACACTAGCGGCGCCTACAATGAGCAGTTCTTC
CSATHTSGAYNEQFF